This entry is about one T cell receptor (beta chain). The ends were cut back, 0 bases at V and 2 bases at J, with 11 bases in the middle. Germline V gene lookup returns CDR1 MNHEY and CDR2 SVGAGI. The CDR3 is 15 amino acids. Measured with immunoSEQ multiplex PCR; TCRdb has only the in-frame clones, and not every one. The sample shows about 150,000 clones, roughly nine tenths of them seen only once. This entry comes from a study of blood T cell repertoires in COVID-19. Study details: Italy, Spain and the United States were the sources of the convalescent and acute COVID-19 samples.

The chain uses TRBV6-5 and TRBJ2-7; maybe TRBD1 (6 bases). Sequenced: PBMCs or T cells enriched from blood (not recorded which). The origin of this receptor is a woman aged 45-59 years who had recovered from COVID-19. The CDR3 is CASSYSRGGTYEQYF. CDR3 DNA: TGTGCCAGCAGTTACTCCAGGGGTGGCACCTACGAGCAGTACTTC.